This T cell receptor (beta chain) was captured by sequencing in a study of Ad26.COV2.S vaccination and SARS-CoV-2 variants. Treatment of the sample: 19 received Ad26.COV2.S at low or high dose, single or two shots; 5 received placebo; per-sample allocation not given. On day 63 after the first injection, vaccine and placebo recipients gave samples. The germline gives CDR1 SGHDT, CDR2 YYEEEE. The CDR3 covers 13 residues. V trimming: 3 bases; J trimming: 2 bases; junction bases outside the gene matches: 1. Study-level findings and limits: After vaccination, substantial breadth of spike-specific CD8+ and CD4+ responses was reported.

As regards this clone: No antigen is known for it.

TCRdb's copy holds only in-frame clones and misses some; the assay was immunoSEQ multiplex PCR. The sample yields some 350,000 clones, approximately 81% seen once. The specimen comprised peripheral blood, sampled in a trial of Ad26.COV2.S vaccine versus placebo. The sequence was collected from a person aged 18-60 years who received the Ad26.COV2.S COVID-19 vaccine or a placebo. The rearrangement joins TRBV5-6 to TRBJ2-7, with 8 bases matching TRBD1. Here the CDR3 DNA reads TGTGCCAGCAGCTGGGACAGGACCTACGAGCAGTACTTC. Protein: CASSWDRTYEQYF.